This T cell receptor (beta chain) derives from a study of human T cells and chemical hapten exposure. Study in general: DPC 0.01% went on the upper back by patch test, with reading at 6 days.

This clonotype was seen repeatedly, ten times or more. The antigen is unknown. Unique molecular identifiers were affixed to discrete cDNA molecules within the library. A single record per CDR3 protein comes from TCRdb applying MiXCR to the RACE reads. The table lists 40,000 to 50,000 distinct CDR3 sequences, 3.5% to 4% of them singletons. CDR3 length equals 12 residues. The V segment lost 3 bases and the J segment 9 bases; nucleotides outside the gene matches: 2. Per the germline V gene, CDR1 is SGHVS and CDR2 is FNYEAQ. Study-wide points: Expanded TCRs made up significantly more big CDR3 similarity clusters than controls did. Counts of TCRs above 1 in 1000 frequency stayed unchanged with DPC sensitization.

Time point given: patch test 1, 2 weeks after DPC sensitization. The treatment: therapeutic diphenylcyclopropenone sensitization with weekly scalp DPC. Extraction yielded total RNA from whole blood (unfractionated). The chain uses TRBV7-6 and TRBJ2-5; TRBD1 matches 9 bases. This TCR came from a man between 45 and 60 years old with alopecia areata. Some clones in this sample may be carry-over from other donors' samples. The starting material was whole blood, obtained in connection with sensitization to the hapten diphenylcyclopropenone (DPC). The CDR3 coding sequence is TGTGCCAGCAGCTTGGACAGGGGAGCCCAGTACTTC. Translated, it gives CASSLDRGAQYF.